The source of this TCR beta chain is a study of shared clonotypes between healthy human individuals. Study-wide findings and caveats: Naive subsets tended to show greater estimated richness than memory subsets.

The CDR3 covers 14 residues. The V end lost 5 bases, the J end lost 2 bases, and 10 bases lay between the germline ends. The germline V gene has CDR1 SGHVS and CDR2 FNYEAQ. Investigators spread the genomic DNA of each subset evenly over several immunoSEQ plates. Some clones are missing from TCRdb's copy, which holds only in-frame ones; the method was immunoSEQ multiplex PCR. The sample includes some 900,000 clones, approximately 80% of them seen just once. This clone has only a few counts. Its cognate antigen is unknown. Sequencing was carried out using memory CD4+ T cells sorted from blood. Subset in this sample: CD45RA-negative fraction. This chain connects TRBV7-6 to TRBJ2-1, with D tentatively TRBD1 (6 bases). This TCR was recovered from a man between 18 and 29 years old in good health. The CDR3 loop reads CASSRGTTYNEQFF. The CDR3 coding sequence is TGTGCCAGCAGCCGAGGGACAACCTACAATGAGCAGTTCTTC. The full variable domain, completed using reference TRBV7-6 and TRBJ2-1, is GAGVSQSPRYKVTKRGQDVALRCDPISGHVSLYWYRQALGQGPEFLTYFNYEAQQDKSGLPNDRFSAERPEGSISTLTIQRTEQRDSAMYRCASSRGTTYNEQFFGPGTRLTVL.